A selection of T cell receptor beta chains follows, all from one sample in a study of blood T cell repertoires in COVID-19. Clones were sequenced by immunoSEQ multiplex PCR, and TCRdb holds only the in-frame ones, with some missing. Of approximately 260,000 clones detected, around 83% appear once; the ten largest clones hold approximately 10%. The sample was peripheral blood. The receptor source for this set is a woman over 75 with acute or convalescent COVID-19. Both conserved end residues are part of each CDR3. Fields, in order: D gene, clone size, V gene, J gene, CDR3 DNA, CDR3 protein. A D gene is named only where the DNA matches it firmly. Clone size is given for some rows only: seen once, a few or many times, or a class if the clone is expanded.

>NA|NA|TRBV28|TRBJ1-5
TGTGCCAGCAGTTCGGGAGGCGACAATCAGCCCCAGCATTTT
CASSSGGDNQPQHF
>NA|NA|TRBV19|TRBJ2-2
TGTGCCAGTACCCCGGGGTGGGCGAACACCGGGGAGCTGTTTTTT
CASTPGWANTGELFF
>NA|NA|TRBV20-1|TRBJ2-4
TGCAGTGCTAGTCACGACAAAGCAATAGCCAAAAACATTCAGTACTTC
CSASHDKAIAKNIQYF
>TRBD1|NA|TRBV4-1|TRBJ1-2
TGCGCCAGCAGCCAGGCAGGGGGCGCGGGGGGCTACACCTTC
CASSQAGGAGGYTF
>TRBD1|NA|TRBV18|TRBJ2-5
TGTGCCAGCTCACCACCGAGGACAGGGGAAGAGACCCAGTACTTC
CASSPPRTGEETQYF
>NA|once|TRBV4-2|TRBJ2-1
TGTGCCAGCAGCCAAGGCGGTCTCTCTCGGGAGCAGTTCTTC
CASSQGGLSREQFF
>TRBD1|NA|TRBV5-1|TRBJ1-1
TGCGCCAGCAGCTTGGGGATTGGGACAGGGGGGACTGAAGCTTTCTTT
CASSLGIGTGGTEAFF
>TRBD1|NA|TRBV19|TRBJ1-5
TGTGCCAGTAGTAAACAGGGGGCGCGGCATCAGCCCCAGCATTTT
CASSKQGARHQPQHF
>TRBD1|NA|TRBV3-1/TRBV3-2|TRBJ2-7
TGTGCCAGCAGCCGGGACAGGGTCTACGAGCAGTACTTC
CASSRDRVYEQYF
>TRBD1|NA|TRBV5-6|TRBJ1-5
TGTGCCAGCAGCTTGTGGTACAGGGGGAATCAGCCCCAGCATTTT
CASSLWYRGNQPQHF
>TRBD2|NA|TRBV19|TRBJ2-1
TGTGCCAGTAGTTTCCCCGGACTAGCGGGGGGACACAATGAGCAGTTCTTC
CASSFPGLAGGHNEQFF
>NA|NA|TRBV29-1|TRBJ1-1
TGCAGCGTTGAAACAGGAGGGATGGGGACTGAAGCTTTCTTT
CSVETGGMGTEAFF
>TRBD1|NA|TRBV28|TRBJ1-2
TGTGCCAGTGGACAGGTCTATGGCTACACCTTC
CASGQVYGYTF
>TRBD2|NA|TRBV20-1|TRBJ2-7
TGCAGCGGGGGGAGCCACTACGAGCAGTACTTC
CSGGSHYEQYF
>TRBD1|NA|TRBV6-5|TRBJ1-2
TGTGCCAGCAGGGCATCGGGACAGGCAAACTATGGCTACACCTTC
CASRASGQANYGYTF
>NA|NA|TRBV11-3|TRBJ1-2
TGTGCCAGCAGCCCCCGTGGCTGTCACTATGGCTACACCTTC
CASSPRGCHYGYTF
>TRBD1|NA|TRBV5-8|TRBJ2-3
TGTGCCAGCAGCTTGTTCATACAGGGGGCTGGGACAGATACGCAGTATTTT
CASSLFIQGAGTDTQYF